This T cell receptor beta chain was obtained from a study of Graves' ophthalmopathy and Graves' hyperthyroidism. Trimming removed 5 bases at V and 0 bases at J, with 11 bases between. CDR3 length: 16 amino acids. Findings and caveats of the study: Ophthalmopathy and stable hyperthyroidism were discriminated by a 13-signature model, with roughly 90% sensitivity and 80% to 84% specificity.

With a duration under 3 months, ophthalmopathy in the donors showed moderate-to-severe activity, CAS ≥3 and NOSPECS ≥4. Amplification of TCR beta CDR3 regions used RNA transcripts. After a first-round RT-PCR with HTBI primers, a second-round multiplex PCR was run. TCRdb re-called the multiplex PCR reads through MiXCR, storing one row per CDR3 protein. The sample shows some 520,000 distinct CDR3 sequences, about 15% of them seen only once. This clonotype was seen ten or more times. What it binds is not known. The sequenced material came from blood. J is TRBJ2-6 and V is TRBV12-3 or TRBV12-4; the D gene is possibly TRBD1 (6 bases). The origin of this receptor is a woman under 40 with Graves' ophthalmopathy. Here the CDR3 reads CASSKTGYSGANVLTF. The CDR3 nucleotides read TGTGCCAGCAGTAAGACAGGTTACTCTGGGGCCAACGTCCTGACTTTC.